The T cell receptor (beta chain) under discussion was sequenced for a study of T cell changes during pregnancy in multiple sclerosis. The CDR3 spans 14 residues. The junction had 4 bases not matched to a gene; V was cut back by 4 bases and J by 4 bases. The germline V gene encodes CDR1 GTSNPN and CDR2 SVGIG (reference sequence). The data were produced by immunoSEQ multiplex PCR, yet TCRdb's version contains in-frame clones alone and is incomplete. This table holds tens of thousands of clones, 90% found once. The sample consisted of peripheral blood, taken in the third trimester of pregnancy. The source is a female donor with multiple sclerosis, enrolled in a pregnancy study. The rearrangement uses TRBV30 and TRBJ1-5; 10 nucleotides agree with TRBD1. The CDR3 bases are TGTGCCTGGACTTTGGGACAGGGGAATCAGCCCCAGCATTTT. Translated, it gives CAWTLGQGNQPQHF.